The 2 T cell receptor beta chains listed next were all sequenced from one sample in a study of blood T cell repertoires in COVID-19. Sequencing used immunoSEQ multiplex PCR; TCRdb keeps in-frame clones, though not all of them. The sample shows about 34,000 clones, more than 75% of them seen only once. The specimen sequenced was peripheral blood. The receptors come from a man older than 75 with acute or convalescent COVID-19.

This clone was detected once. The V call is TRBV7-3, the J call TRBJ2-1; 8 positions agree with TRBD2. Per germline, CDR1 SGHTA and CDR2 FQGTGA. The CDR3 covers 15 residues. After removal of 4 bases from V and 1 base from J, the junction contained 3 bases not matched to a gene. CDR3 sequence (DNA): TGTGCCAGCAGCTCCCCGGGGGGGTCCTACAATGAGCAGTTCTTC. Translation gives CASSSPGGSYNEQFF.

The CDR3 sequence is CASSFSSPGQGADTQYF. Here the CDR3 DNA reads TGTGCCAGCAGTTTCTCTTCTCCGGGACAGGGGGCAGATACGCAGTATTTT. The chain joins TRBV11-3 to TRBJ2-3; 11 nucleotides agree with TRBD1. CDR1 is SGHNT and CDR2 is YENEEA in the germline V gene. The length of the CDR3 is 17 residues. With V trimmed by 6 bases and J by 4 bases, 12 bases remained unmatched. Drawing the rest from reference TRBV11-3 and TRBJ2-3, the complete variable domain is EAGVVQSPRYKIIEKKQPVAFWCNPISGHNTLYWYLQNLGQGPELLIRYENEEAVDDSQLPKDRFSAERLKGVDSTLKIQPAELGDSAVYLCASSFSSPGQGADTQYFGPGTRLTVL.